Listed below are T cell receptor beta chains from one sample, sequenced in a study of regulatory T cells in long-lasting Graves disease. TCRdb passed the multiplex PCR reads through MiXCR, listing each CDR3 protein once. The sample holds under 700,000 distinct CDR3 sequences; more than 15% are singletons and the top ten take 25%. These records were also assigned to another study, of T cells in Graves' hyperthyroidism and ophthalmopathy.

Sequenced material: peripheral blood mononuclear cells (PBMCs), taken at new diagnosis, from a patient treated with antithyroid drugs. The source of these receptors is a woman aged 35-65 years with Graves disease. Both conserved end residues are trimmed from each CDR3. Fields, in order: V gene, J gene, clone size, CDR3 protein. Not every row has a clone size; where given, it reads once, few, many or a size class.

TRBV2,TRBJ1-2,.,AIYRDGGLYT
TRBV27,TRBJ2-1,many,ASSGLRQYNEQF
TRBV12-3/TRBV12-4,TRBJ2-1,many,ASSRTGQYNEQF
TRBV5-6,TRBJ1-1,.,ASSYQGGRAF
TRBV28,TRBJ1-2,few,ASRPPTSQGEYGYT
TRBV7-9,TRBJ2-1,few,ASSILRGTGFYDEQF
TRBV29-1,TRBJ2-2,few,SVDVGELF
TRBV20-1,TRBJ2-3,.,SAIPGGLAGGPDTQY
TRBV29-1,TRBJ2-7,few,SVVEDRGYEQY
TRBV3-1,TRBJ2-1,many,ASSPWTGEGQF
TRBV28,TRBJ1-4,many,ASSSSTGDEKLF
TRBV10-3,TRBJ1-1,many,AATRGSGTGQSEAF
TRBV7-9,TRBJ2-5,few,ASSHPGGGETQY
TRBV9,TRBJ2-1,.,ASSVAAGNEQF
TRBV6-2/TRBV6-3,TRBJ1-6,many,ASSYLGKGSPLH
TRBV7-3,TRBJ2-1,.,ASSSGTSGVEQF
TRBV28,TRBJ2-7,many,ASGTPERLYEQY
TRBV24-1,TRBJ2-1,many,ATAAVYEQF